What follows are 2 T cell receptor beta chains derived from one specimen sequenced in a study of blood T cell repertoires in COVID-19 (dated by TCRdb to 2020 to 2022). The method behind the library was the immunoSEQ multiplex PCR assay. TCRdb mirrors the immuneACCESS table, restricted to in-frame sequences. Some clones are absent from its copies; in checked studies, under half trace to an unresolved V gene, and the reason for the others is unknown. The sample contains hundreds of thousands of clones, about 89% of them found a single time. The top ten hold around 7.8% of the sample. The sample was peripheral blood. These receptors were taken from a woman aged 45-60 years with COVID-19, enrolled during active disease.

The J gene is TRBJ1-1, the V gene TRBV18; no reliable D call. Per germline, CDR1 KGHSH and CDR2 LQKENI. Trimming removed 3 bases from V and 4 bases from J, with 9 bases in between. There are 13 residues in the CDR3. The DNA of the CDR3 is TGTGCCAGCTCACCGTCTTACGGCACTGAAGCTTTCTTT. As protein: CASSPSYGTEAFF. The whole variable domain, filled in from reference TRBV18 and TRBJ1-1, reads NAGVMQNPRHLVRRRGQEARLRCSPMKGHSHVYWYRQLPEEGLKFMVYLQKENIIDESGMPKERFSAEFPKEGPSILRIQQVVRGDSAAYFCASSPSYGTEAFFGQGTRLTVV.

The J gene is TRBJ1-1, the V gene TRBV7-2, with TRBD1 matching over 8 bases. The CDR3 runs to 14 residues. CDR1 is SGHTA, CDR2 FQGNSA, per germline. The J segment lost 4 bases and the V segment lost 0 bases, leaving 1 base of the junction unmatched. CDR3 in DNA: TGTGCCAGCAGCTTAGCGGGGACAGGCACTGAAGCTTTCTTT. It is translated as CASSLAGTGTEAFF.